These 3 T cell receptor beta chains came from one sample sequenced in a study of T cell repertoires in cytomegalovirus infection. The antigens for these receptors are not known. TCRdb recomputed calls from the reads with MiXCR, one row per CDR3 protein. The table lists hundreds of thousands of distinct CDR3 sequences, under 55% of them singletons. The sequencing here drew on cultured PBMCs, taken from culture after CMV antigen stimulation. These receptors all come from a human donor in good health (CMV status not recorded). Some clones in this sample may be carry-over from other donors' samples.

The DNA of the CDR3 is TGTGCCAGCAGCTCCGGGAGCGGGAATGAGCAGTTCTTC. It codes for CASSSGSGNEQFF. The chain combines TRBV7-8 with TRBJ2-1; a weak D match, TRBD2 (6 bases). Deletions cut 4 bases from V and 7 bases from J, with 11 bases between. Germline V gene sequence: CDR1 SGHVS, CDR2 FQNEAQ. CDR3 length equals 13 residues.

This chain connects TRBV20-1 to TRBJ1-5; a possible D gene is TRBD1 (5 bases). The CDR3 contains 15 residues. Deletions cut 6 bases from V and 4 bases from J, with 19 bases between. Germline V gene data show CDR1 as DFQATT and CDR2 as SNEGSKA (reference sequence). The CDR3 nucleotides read TGCAGTGCCCGGGGAACGGGGACTAGGAATCAGCCCCAGCATTTT. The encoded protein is CSARGTGTRNQPQHF.

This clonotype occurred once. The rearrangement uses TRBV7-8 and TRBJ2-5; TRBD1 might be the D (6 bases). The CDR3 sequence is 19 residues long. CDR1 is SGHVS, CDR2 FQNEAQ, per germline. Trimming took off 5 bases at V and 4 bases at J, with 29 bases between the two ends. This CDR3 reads CASSPSSPLQGRLRETQYF. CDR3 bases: TGTGCCAGCAGCCCGAGTTCCCCCCTTCAGGGGAGACTCCGAGAGACCCAGTACTTC.